This passage covers 18 T cell receptor beta chains from one sample sequenced in a study of blood T cell repertoires in COVID-19. Profiling relied on immunoSEQ multiplex PCR, and the TCRdb table lists in-frame clones only, not all of them. The profile covers roughly 120,000 clones, with almost 90% appearing a single time and more than 3% taken by the ten largest. The sequencing sample was made of peripheral blood. The receptors here all came from an older woman with COVID-19, enrolled during active disease.

This chain links TRBV2 with TRBJ1-6, with 8 bases aligning to TRBD1. J gave up 10 bases and V 8 bases, and 13 bases lay outside the gene matches. The CDR3 is 15 amino acids. CDR1 and CDR2 (germline): SNHLY, FYNNEI. This CDR3 is CASYQTGARGSPLHF. CDR3 DNA sequence: TGTGCCAGCTATCAGACAGGGGCGCGGGGGTCACCCCTCCACTTT.

This chain joins TRBV27 and TRBJ1-2; no firm D call. CDR1 and CDR2 from the germline V gene are MNHEY and SMNVEV (reference sequence). The CDR3 has 12 residues. V was clipped by 5 bases and J by 8 bases, with 12 bases between them. The CDR3 DNA follows: TGTGCCAGCAGTCCCATAGGCGGCGGCTACACCTTC. This codes for CASSPIGGGYTF.

The rearrangement uses TRBV7-5 and TRBJ2-3; the table's D call, TRBD2, was not checked against the DNA. TRBV7-5 counts as a pseudogene. There are 19 residues in the CDR3. The CDR3 sequence: CARSFSGWGGLASTDTQYF. The CDR3 nucleotides read TGTGCCAGAAGCTTTTCGGGATGGGGGGGTCTTGCTAGCACAGATACGCAGTATTTT.

The chain carries TRBV7-2 and TRBJ2-5; tentatively, D is TRBD1 (7 bases). Germline-derived CDR1 and CDR2 are SGHTA and FQGNSA. CDR3 length: 17 residues. Trimming stripped 0 bases from V and 7 bases from J, with 21 bases between. The CDR3 sequence: CASSLALLGQVGGTQYF. The CDR3 DNA reads TGTGCCAGCAGCTTAGCGCTTCTTGGACAGGTGGGGGGGACCCAGTACTTC.

This CDR3 reads CASSQIGGSGNTIYF. The CDR3 bases are TGCGCCAGCAGCCAGATTGGGGGGTCTGGAAACACCATATATTTT. The chain recombines TRBV4-3 with TRBJ1-3; tentatively, D is TRBD1 (5 bases). V dropped 3 bases and J dropped 1 base, with 10 bases sitting between them. Germline values: CDR1 LGHNA, CDR2 YSLEER. The CDR3 has 15 amino acids.

CDR3 sequence reads: CASSVVWTGGDTQYF. The CDR3 coding sequence is TGTGCCAGCAGCGTAGTCTGGACAGGGGGAGATACGCAGTATTTT. V is TRBV9 and J is TRBJ2-3; 10 nucleotides agree with TRBD1. Germline assignment: CDR1 SGDLS and CDR2 YYNGEE. Germline trimming cut 0 bases from V and 5 bases from J; bases unmatched to any gene: 3. The CDR3 has 15 residues.

The CDR3 loop is CASSQGDWDRNTGELFF. The CDR3 nucleotides read TGTGCCAGCAGCCAAGGTGATTGGGACAGGAACACCGGGGAGCTGTTTTTT. The rearrangement links TRBV4-2 to TRBJ2-2; TRBD1 agrees at 7 bases. The CDR3 consists of 17 residues. The J segment lost 1 base and the V segment lost 1 base, leaving 6 bases of the junction unmatched. Germline lookup yields CDR1 LGHNA and CDR2 YNFKEQ.

The chain combines TRBV18 with TRBJ2-2; TRBD1 agrees at 9 bases. The V gene's germline CDR1 is KGHSH and CDR2 LQKENI. V gave up 0 bases and J gave up 6 bases; unmatched junction bases: 2. This CDR3 has 15 amino acids. The CDR3 bases are TGTGCCAGCTCACCACCCAGGACAGGGGCCGGGGAGCTGTTTTTT. This sequence encodes CASSPPRTGAGELFF.

The chain couples TRBV19 to TRBJ1-2; unclear D gene. Germline loops: CDR1 LNHDA, CDR2 SQIVND (reference sequence). V was pared by 7 bases and J by 4 bases, with 13 bases between. This CDR3 is 13 amino acids long. CDR3 nucleotide sequence: TGTGCCAGTACCCTTCCGGGGAGCTATGGCTACACCTTC. It specifies CASTLPGSYGYTF. Full variable domain (remainder filled in from reference TRBV19 and TRBJ1-2): DGGITQSPKYLFRKEGQNVTLSCEQNLNHDAMYWYRQDPGQGLRLIYYSQIVNDFQKGDIAEGYSVSREKKESFPLTVTSAQKNPTAFYLCASTLPGSYGYTFGSGTRLTVV.

The V and J genes are TRBV6-5 and TRBJ2-7; 7 bases line up with TRBD1. The CDR3 has 14 amino acids. V shed 4 bases, J shed 7 bases, and the junction held 10 bases outside the gene matches. Germline CDR1 and CDR2: MNHEY and SVGAGI. This CDR3 reads CASSLGQRTGEQYF. The CDR3 DNA reads as TGTGCCAGCAGTTTGGGACAGCGCACTGGGGAGCAGTACTTC.

The V and J genes are TRBV9 and TRBJ1-2, with D perhaps matching TRBD1 (5 bases). CDR1 and CDR2 from the germline V gene are SGDLS and YYNGEE. Trimming shortened V by 0 bases and J by 5 bases, and 14 bases separated the two germline ends. CDR3 length equals 15 residues. The CDR3 DNA sequence: TGTGCCAGCAGCGTAGGGGGACTGTCTATGTATGGCTACACCTTC. Amino acid sequence: CASSVGGLSMYGYTF.

This clone was counted only a few times. CDR3 DNA sequence: TGTGCCAGTAGTCCGCGAGAGGGCGGATACGAGCAGTACTTC. Protein product: CASSPREGGYEQYF. This chain links TRBV19 with TRBJ2-7, with D possibly TRBD2 on 5 matching bases. The CDR3 extends over 14 amino acids. Trimming took off 5 bases at V and 4 bases at J, with 15 bases between the two ends. Germline CDR1 reads LNHDA; CDR2 reads SQIVND (reference sequence). The whole variable domain, filled in from reference TRBV19 and TRBJ2-7, reads DGGITQSPKYLFRKEGQNVTLSCEQNLNHDAMYWYRQDPGQGLRLIYYSQIVNDFQKGDIAEGYSVSREKKESFPLTVTSAQKNPTAFYLCASSPREGGYEQYFGPGTRLTVT.

The J gene is TRBJ1-3, the V gene TRBV7-2; 8 bases are shared with TRBD1. CDR1 is SGHTA, CDR2 FQGNSA, per germline. Unmatched junction bases numbered 21, after V lost 4 bases and J lost 7 bases. The CDR3 spans 19 residues. Here the CDR3 reads CASSYPRVGRGLIGNTIYF. DNA of the CDR3: TGTGCCAGCAGCTACCCCAGGGTAGGCAGGGGGCTGATCGGCAACACCATATATTTT.

This sequence joins TRBV9 and TRBJ1-1, with D perhaps TRBD1 (5 bases). The germline gives CDR1 SGDLS, CDR2 YYNGEE. The CDR3 is made up of 15 amino acids. Trimming pared 0 bases from V and 3 bases from J, leaving 12 bases between. The DNA of the CDR3 is TGTGCCAGCAGCGTAGTAGTTGGGGGGGACACTGAAGCTTTCTTT. Protein: CASSVVVGGDTEAFF.

The V and J genes are TRBV5-1 and TRBJ1-4; D remains unclear. The CDR3 runs 16 residues. V was cut by 0 bases and J by 3 bases, with 12 bases left in between. Germline V CDR1 and CDR2: SGHRS, YFSETQ. CDR3 coding DNA: TGCGCCAGCAGCTTGGCGACCCCGGGAGCTAATGAAAAACTGTTTTTT. It encodes CASSLATPGANEKLFF.

This clone has just one count. The chain recombines TRBV6-5 with TRBJ2-7, with D perhaps matching TRBD1 (6 bases). CDR1 and CDR2 (germline): MNHEY, SVGAGI. CDR3 length: 14 amino acids. Trimming left V 5 bases short and J 3 bases short, with 14 bases between. The CDR3 region has the DNA TGTGCCAGCAGTATGAGGGGACATCTCTACGAGCAGTACTTC. It yields the protein CASSMRGHLYEQYF.

The chain is built from TRBV19 and TRBJ1-4, with D hard to call. With 9 bases removed from V and 6 bases from J, the gap between germline ends came to 11 bases. In germline, CDR1 is LNHDA, CDR2 SQIVND (reference sequence). The CDR3 runs 12 residues. Here the CDR3 reads CASRVGYEKLFF. In nucleotides, the CDR3 is TGTGCCAGCCGCGTCGGGTATGAAAAACTGTTTTTT.

The chain uses TRBV20-1 and TRBJ1-5; unclear D gene. The germline gives CDR1 DFQATT, CDR2 SNEGSKA (reference sequence). Trimming removed 6 bases at V and 11 bases at J, with 14 bases between. The CDR3 extends over 11 amino acids. As DNA, the CDR3 is TGCAGTGCACAGCAGTTATCAGCCCAGCATTTT. Protein: CSAQQLSAQHF.